This record concerns one TCR beta chain sequence. Donors were grouped by their self-reported clinical history. Participants classified as exposed had met a COVID-19 case within 2 weeks before study entry. This sample stems from a study of blood T cell repertoires in COVID-19. Study-level background: Whether acute or convalescent, the COVID-19 samples came from the United States, Italy and Spain. Sources were T cells, B-cell-depleted T cells, or PBMCs; the material itself was cDNA or gDNA.

Germline loops: CDR1 SGHNT, CDR2 YENEEA. V shed 4 bases and J shed 3 bases, with 13 bases lying between them. The CDR3 is made up of 14 amino acids. Assay used: immunoSEQ multiplex PCR; TCRdb lists only in-frame clones, some missing. The table shows more than 150,000 clones, with roughly 80% occurring only once. The sequence came from a man in his sixties who had been exposed to COVID-19. The rearrangement joins TRBV11-3 to TRBJ2-7, with D perhaps TRBD2 (5 bases). Specimen: PBMCs or T cells enriched from blood (not recorded which). CDR3 nucleotides: TGTGCCAGCAGCTCATCGGAGGAGTTCTACGAGCAGTACTTC. Its translation is CASSSSEEFYEQYF. Combining the CDR3 with reference TRBV11-3 and TRBJ2-7 gives the whole variable domain EAGVVQSPRYKIIEKKQPVAFWCNPISGHNTLYWYLQNLGQGPELLIRYENEEAVDDSQLPKDRFSAERLKGVDSTLKIQPAELGDSAVYLCASSSSEEFYEQYFGPGTRLTVT.